Reported below is one TCR beta chain. These data are taken from a study of blood T cell repertoires in COVID-19. Study context: Acute and convalescent COVID-19 specimens originated in the United States, Italy and Spain.

Germline-derived CDR1 and CDR2 are SNHLY and FYNNEI. The CDR3 has 12 amino acids. The junction had 3 bases not matched to a gene; V was cut back by 9 bases and J by 9 bases. Repertoires were generated with immunoSEQ multiplex PCR, while TCRdb's copy carries only in-frame clones and drops some. The data contain fewer than 300,000 clones, approximately 89% of them singletons. Seattle patients were enrolled while actively infected and followed longitudinally. V gene TRBV2 combines with J gene TRBJ2-1, with TRBD2 matching 12 bases. The sequence derives from a woman in her twenties or thirties with COVID-19, enrolled during active disease. The specimen sequenced was peripheral blood. The CDR3 reads CARRLAGAEQFF. Here the CDR3 DNA reads TGTGCCAGAAGACTAGCGGGAGCTGAGCAGTTCTTC.